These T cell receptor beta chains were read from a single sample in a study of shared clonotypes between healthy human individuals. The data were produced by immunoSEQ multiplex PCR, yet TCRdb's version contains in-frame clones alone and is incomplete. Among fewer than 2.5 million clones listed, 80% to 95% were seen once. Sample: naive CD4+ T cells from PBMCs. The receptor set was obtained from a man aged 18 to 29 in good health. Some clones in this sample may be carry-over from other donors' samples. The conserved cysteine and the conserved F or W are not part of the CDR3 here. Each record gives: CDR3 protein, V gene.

CDR3: ASSYTAGGGTGELF
V: TRBV6-5

CDR3: ASSLEGGTGEQY
V: TRBV7-2

CDR3: ASSSGQGQETQY
V: TRBV5-1

CDR3: ASSPGQGVFQPQH
V: TRBV18

CDR3: ASSQDARDRVRNEQY
V: TRBV4-1

CDR3: ASSRDATYEQY
V: TRBV18

CDR3: ASSYSTSPGDNEQF
V: TRBV6-6

CDR3: ASSLTVLKGTQY
V: TRBV5-1

CDR3: ASTLGVGDGYGYT
V: TRBV5-1

CDR3: ASSRRAHYGYT
V: TRBV6-1

CDR3: ASNSDTGGSETQY
V: TRBV28

CDR3: SVEGKLAKNIQY
V: TRBV29-1

CDR3: ATSREPRTDQETQY
V: TRBV15

CDR3: ASSLDLGFYGYT
V: TRBV7-2

CDR3: ASSPRPTFRGTDTQY
V: TRBV27

CDR3: ASSEGPGAWNSPLH
V: TRBV25-1

CDR3: ASSDLPGNPAYQPQH
V: TRBV6-1

CDR3: AWTAQGAYEQY
V: TRBV30

CDR3: ASSLAGDTEAF
V: TRBV7-3

CDR3: ASSLAASGFLDTQY
V: TRBV7-2